This T cell receptor (beta chain) is from a study of T cells in tumors after PD-1 blockade. Across the study: Some patients also took daily vismodegib 150 mg during anti-PD-1 treatment.

Libraries were prepared by immunoSEQ multiplex PCR; TCRdb keeps only in-frame clonotypes and omits some of them. The data hold about 20,000 clones, with just under 80% observed a single time. This CDR3 has 16 amino acids. General study results and limits: Some novel exhausted tumor clones appeared in pre-treatment blood, suggesting peripheral recruitment.

As for this clone: Its target is not known.

The sample consisted of PBMCs, taken before anti-PD-1 treatment. V gene TRBV21-1 combines with J gene TRBJ1-5. TRBV21-1 represents a pseudogene. The sequence was obtained from a human donor with basal cell carcinoma. The CDR3 loop reads CASSKDTTGSNQPQHF. The CDR3 DNA reads as TGTGCCAGCAGCAAAGACACCACGGGGAGCAATCAGCCCCAGCATTTT.